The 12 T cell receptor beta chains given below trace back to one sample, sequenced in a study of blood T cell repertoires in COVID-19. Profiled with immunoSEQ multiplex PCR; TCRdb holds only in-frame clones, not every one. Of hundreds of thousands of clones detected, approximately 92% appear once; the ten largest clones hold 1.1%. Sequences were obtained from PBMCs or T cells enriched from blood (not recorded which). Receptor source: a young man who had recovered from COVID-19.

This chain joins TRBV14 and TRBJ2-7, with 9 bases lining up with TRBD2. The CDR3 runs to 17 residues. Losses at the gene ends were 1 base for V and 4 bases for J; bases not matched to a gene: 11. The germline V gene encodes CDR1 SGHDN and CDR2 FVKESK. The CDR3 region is CASSQVGSGRPFYEQYF. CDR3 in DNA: TGTGCCAGCAGCCAAGTTGGTAGCGGGAGACCTTTTTACGAGCAGTACTTC.

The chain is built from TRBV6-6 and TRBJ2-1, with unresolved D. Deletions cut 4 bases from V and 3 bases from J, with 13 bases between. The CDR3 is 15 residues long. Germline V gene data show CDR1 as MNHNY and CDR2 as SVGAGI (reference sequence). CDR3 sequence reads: CASSSGELDYNEQFF. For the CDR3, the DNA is TGTGCCAGCAGTTCCGGCGAGCTAGACTACAATGAGCAGTTCTTC.

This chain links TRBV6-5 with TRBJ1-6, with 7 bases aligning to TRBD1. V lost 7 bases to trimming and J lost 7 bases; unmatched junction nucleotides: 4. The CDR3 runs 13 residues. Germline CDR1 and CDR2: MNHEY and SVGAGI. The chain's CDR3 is CASKGARNSPLHF. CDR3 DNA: TGTGCCAGCAAGGGGGCGAGGAATTCACCCCTCCACTTT.

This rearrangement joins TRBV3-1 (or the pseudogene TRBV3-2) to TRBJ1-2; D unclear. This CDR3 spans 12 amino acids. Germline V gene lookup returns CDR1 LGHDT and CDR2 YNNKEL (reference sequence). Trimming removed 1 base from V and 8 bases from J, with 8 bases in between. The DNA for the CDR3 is TGTGCCAGCAGCCAAGCCCGGAGGGGCTACACCTTC. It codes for CASSQARRGYTF.

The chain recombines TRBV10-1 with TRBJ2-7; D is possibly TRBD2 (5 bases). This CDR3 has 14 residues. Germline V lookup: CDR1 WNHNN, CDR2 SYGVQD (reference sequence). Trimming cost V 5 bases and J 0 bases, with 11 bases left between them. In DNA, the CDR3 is TGCGCCAGCAGTTCTAGCCCAAGCTCCTACGAGCAGTACTTC. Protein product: CASSSSPSSYEQYF.

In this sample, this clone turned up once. CDR3 sequence: CASSILPGGLYEQFF. CDR3 bases: TGTGCCAGTAGTATCCTCCCCGGGGGTTTATACGAGCAGTTCTTC. The chain employs TRBV19 and TRBJ2-1; possibly TRBD2 for D (6 bases). Germline CDR1 reads LNHDA; CDR2 reads SQIVND (reference sequence). Trimming left V 3 bases short and J 10 bases short, with 19 bases between. The CDR3 covers 15 residues.

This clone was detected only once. CDR3 bases: TGTGCCAGCAGCCAGCGGGGGACAGCGTCCTACGAGCAGTACTTC. Translated: CASSQRGTASYEQYF. The chain employs TRBV27 and TRBJ2-7; D perhaps matches TRBD2 (8 bases). V gave up 6 bases and J gave up 1 base, with 16 bases separating them. This CDR3 region has 15 residues. Looked up from germline, CDR1 is MNHEY and CDR2 is SMNVEV (reference sequence).

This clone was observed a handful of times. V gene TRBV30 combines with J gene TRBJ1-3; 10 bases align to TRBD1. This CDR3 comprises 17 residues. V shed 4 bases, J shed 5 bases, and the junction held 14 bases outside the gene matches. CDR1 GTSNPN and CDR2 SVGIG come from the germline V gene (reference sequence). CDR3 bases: TGTGCCTGGAAGGACAGGGGGAATGTGAAGAACAGAAACACCATATATTTT. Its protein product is CAWKDRGNVKNRNTIYF.

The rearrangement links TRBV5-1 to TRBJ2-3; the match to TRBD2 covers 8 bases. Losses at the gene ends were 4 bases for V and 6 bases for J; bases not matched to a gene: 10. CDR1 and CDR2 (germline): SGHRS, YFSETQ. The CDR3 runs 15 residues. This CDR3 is CASSPQSGRGDTQYF. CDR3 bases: TGCGCCAGCAGCCCACAAAGCGGGAGAGGTGATACGCAGTATTTT. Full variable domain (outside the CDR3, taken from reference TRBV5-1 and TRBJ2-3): KAGVTQTPRYLIKTRGQQVTLSCSPISGHRSVSWYQQTPGQGLQFLFEYFSETQRNKGNFPGRFSGRQFSNSRSEMNVSTLELGDSALYLCASSPQSGRGDTQYFGPGTRLTVL.

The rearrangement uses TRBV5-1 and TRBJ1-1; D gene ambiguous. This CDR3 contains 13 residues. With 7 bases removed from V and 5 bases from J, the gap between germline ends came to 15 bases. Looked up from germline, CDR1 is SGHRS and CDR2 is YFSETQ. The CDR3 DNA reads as TGCGCCAGCTCCTATGGTATGTCGACTGAAGCTTTCTTT. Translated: CASSYGMSTEAFF.

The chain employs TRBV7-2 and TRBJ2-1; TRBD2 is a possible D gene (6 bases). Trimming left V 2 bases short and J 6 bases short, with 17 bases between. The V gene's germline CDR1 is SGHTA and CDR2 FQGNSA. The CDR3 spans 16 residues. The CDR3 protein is CASSLMDYPPPNEQFF. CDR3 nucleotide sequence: TGTGCCAGCAGCTTAATGGACTACCCCCCGCCCAATGAGCAGTTCTTC.

The DNA for the CDR3 is TGTGCCAGCAGCATCCGGGACAGGGACCGAGATACGCAGTATTTT. This sequence encodes CASSIRDRDRDTQYF. The rearrangement links TRBV5-4 to TRBJ2-3; 9 bases line up with TRBD1. J was trimmed by 5 bases and V by 4 bases; bases with no gene match: 8. Germline CDR1 SGHNT, CDR2 YYREEE (reference sequence). The CDR3 contains 15 residues.